This entry lists 23 T cell receptor beta chains sequenced from one sample in a study of T cell repertoires in cytomegalovirus infection. No antigen is known for these receptors. TCRdb redid the calling of the reads with MiXCR, one entry per CDR3 protein. This sample has tens of thousands of distinct CDR3 sequences, with roughly 25% found just once. Sequencing was performed on CD8+ T cells from cultured PBMCs, taken from culture after CMV antigen stimulation. These receptors were collected from a human donor in good health (CMV status not recorded). Some clones in this sample may be carry-over from other donors' samples.

A few counts support this clonotype. The germline gene is not matched at one end of the junction; a read error may be the cause. The rearrangement links TRBV6-1 to TRBJ2-5; a weak D match, TRBD1 (5 bases). This CDR3 has 16 amino acids. CDR1 is MNHNS, CDR2 SASEGT, per germline. For the CDR3, the DNA is TGTGCCAGCAGCGAAGAGGCAGGGTGGGGACAAGAGACCCAGTACTTC. Amino acid sequence: CASSEEAGWGQETQYF.

This clonotype has a handful of counts. The genes are TRBV6-6 and TRBJ2-6; unclear D gene. The CDR3 covers 14 residues. The V end was cut by 2 bases, the J end by 0 bases, with 2 bases between. CDR1 and CDR2 (germline): MNHNY, SVGAGI (reference sequence). CDR3 sequence: CASSYDSGANVLTF. CDR3 sequence (DNA): TGTGCCAGCAGTTACGACTCTGGGGCCAACGTCCTGACTTTC.

This chain uses TRBV7-9 with TRBJ1-1; 8 bases match TRBD1. The CDR3 totals 14 residues. The ends lost 5 bases at V and 6 bases at J; junction bases unmatched: 8. CDR1 is SEHNR, CDR2 FQNEAQ, per germline (reference sequence). CDR3 residues: CASSHRTGNPEAFF. The CDR3, as DNA: TGTGCCAGCAGCCATCGGACAGGGAATCCTGAAGCTTTCTTT. The variable domain in full, completed from reference TRBV7-9 and TRBJ1-1, reads DTGVSQNPRHKITKRGQNVTFRCDPISEHNRLYWYRQTLGQGPEFLTYFQNEAQLEKSRLLSDRFSAERPKGSFSTLEIQRTEQGDSAMYLCASSHRTGNPEAFFGQGTRLTVV.

The sample holds a few counts of this clonotype. This rearrangement joins TRBV4-1 to TRBJ1-5, with D possibly being TRBD1 (6 bases). The CDR3 covers 17 residues. Germline-derived CDR1 and CDR2 are MGHRA and YSYEKL. Trimming shortened V by 0 bases and J by 1 base, and 13 bases separated the two germline ends. CDR3 sequence (DNA): TGCGCCAGCAGCCAAGAGGTACCTCAGGGGAGCAATCAGCCCCAGCATTTT. Translation gives CASSQEVPQGSNQPQHF.

The chain carries TRBV20-1 and TRBJ2-5; 10 nucleotides line up with TRBD2. CDR1 is DFQATT, CDR2 SNEGSKA, per germline (reference sequence). The CDR3 is 14 residues long. Trimming at V came to 7 bases and at J to 3 bases, leaving 8 bases not matched to a gene. This CDR3 is CSVSPGTSEETQYF. The CDR3 DNA reads TGCAGTGTTTCCCCCGGGACTAGCGAAGAGACCCAGTACTTC.

The chain is built from TRBV9 and TRBJ1-1; 7 bases agree with TRBD1. The CDR3 length is 14 residues. V lost 6 bases, J lost 1 base, and 6 bases stayed unmatched. Germline CDR1 SGDLS, CDR2 YYNGEE. The CDR3 region has the DNA TGTGCCAGCAACAGGGGCCTCGAGAACACTGAAGCTTTCTTT. Amino acids: CASNRGLENTEAFF.

This clonotype was seen only a few times. This chain links TRBV20-1 with TRBJ2-5; 11 bases map to TRBD2. From germline, CDR1 is DFQATT and CDR2 SNEGSKA (reference sequence). The V segment lost 2 bases and the J segment 5 bases; nucleotides outside the gene matches: 16. The CDR3 has 18 amino acids. The CDR3 here is CSARSVTTSGMRGETQYF. CDR3 sequence (DNA): TGCAGTGCTAGATCTGTTACGACTAGCGGGATGAGGGGGGAGACCCAGTACTTC.

The chain uses TRBV4-1 and TRBJ2-5; TRBD1 matches 10 bases. The CDR3 is 15 residues long. Germline V CDR1 and CDR2: MGHRA, YSYEKL. V shed 1 base and J 2 bases; nucleotides not matched to a gene: 1. CDR3 coding DNA: TGCGCCAGCAGCCAAGGGGACAGGGGTCAAGAGACCCAGTACTTC. Translation: CASSQGDRGQETQYF.

This clonotype was observed many times. V usage is TRBV7-9 and J usage is TRBJ2-1, with 8 bases matching TRBD2. Germline assignment: CDR1 SEHNR and CDR2 FQNEAQ (reference sequence). V lost 0 bases to trimming and J lost 7 bases; unmatched junction nucleotides: 11. This CDR3 has 17 amino acids. CDR3: CASSLAGGGLSDNEQFF. Written as DNA, the CDR3 is TGTGCCAGCAGCTTAGCGGGCGGGGGGTTATCTGATAATGAGCAGTTCTTC. The full variable domain, rest sourced from reference TRBV7-9 and TRBJ2-1, is DTGVSQNPRHKITKRGQNVTFRCDPISEHNRLYWYRQTLGQGPEFLTYFQNEAQLEKSRLLSDRFSAERPKGSFSTLEIQRTEQGDSAMYLCASSLAGGGLSDNEQFFGPGTRLTVL.

This clonotype was seen more than once but under ten times. In DNA form, the CDR3 reads TGTGCCAGCAGCTGGGCAGGGGCGCGGCGGAACATTCAGTACTTC. Its protein is CASSWAGARRNIQYF. The chain has TRBV5-6 and TRBJ2-4; tentatively, D is TRBD1 (6 bases). CDR1 and CDR2 from the germline V gene are SGHDT and YYEEEE. Trimming stripped 3 bases from V and 7 bases from J, with 17 bases between. The CDR3 totals 15 residues.

This chain uses TRBV7-6 with TRBJ1-6, with a weak D call TRBD1 (6 bases). Germline V CDR1 and CDR2: SGHVS, FNYEAQ. The V and J ends lost 1 base and 10 bases respectively, with 11 bases between them. The CDR3 has 14 amino acids. CDR3 coding DNA: TGTGCCAGCAGCTTAGGGGGAGGGGGGTCACCCCTCCACTTT. Translated, it gives CASSLGGGGSPLHF.

This clonotype was seen repeatedly, ten times or more. This chain uses TRBV7-8 with TRBJ1-5, with 8 bases matching TRBD1. The germline V gene encodes CDR1 SGHVS and CDR2 FQNEAQ. The CDR3 length is 15 residues. After removal of 3 bases from V and 4 bases from J, the junction contained 5 bases not matched to a gene. The CDR3 DNA reads TGTGCCAGCAGCTTGTTCGGACAGGGTAATCAGCCCCAGCATTTT. Protein: CASSLFGQGNQPQHF.

This clonotype has only one observation. This may be a read error, as it is one base from a much larger clone. The V gene is TRBV2, the J gene TRBJ1-2; TRBD1 is a possible D gene (5 bases). Looked up from germline, CDR1 is SNHLY and CDR2 is FYNNEI. The CDR3 length is 14 residues. The V and J ends lost 0 bases and 5 bases respectively, with 10 bases between them. The CDR3 DNA sequence: TGTGCCAGCAGTGAAGCCGACAGCTCTTATGGCTACACCTTC. Amino acid sequence: CASSEADSSYGYTF.

This clonotype was seen a few times. This rearrangement joins TRBV20-1 to TRBJ2-4, with TRBD2 matching 9 bases. The germline CDR1 and CDR2 sequences are DFQATT and SNEGSKA (reference sequence). The V and J ends lost 1 base and 6 bases, in that order; junction bases with no gene match: 7. The CDR3 length is 15 residues. The CDR3 here is CSARAPSGVGNIQYF. The CDR3 DNA follows: TGCAGTGCTAGAGCCCCTAGCGGGGTTGGAAACATTCAGTACTTC.

This chain joins TRBV3-1 and TRBJ2-7; 7 bases match TRBD1. J lost 1 base, V lost 4 bases, and 4 bases had no gene match. The germline V gene has CDR1 LGHDT and CDR2 YNNKEL (reference sequence). This CDR3 has 14 residues. The CDR3 here is CASSPYRGSYEQYF. CDR3 DNA: TGTGCCAGCAGCCCCTACAGGGGATCCTACGAGCAGTACTTC.

The chain carries TRBV11-2 and TRBJ2-3; 8 bases match TRBD2. V trimming: 6 bases; J trimming: 6 bases; junction bases outside the gene matches: 11. The germline gives CDR1 SGHAT, CDR2 FQNNGV. CDR3 length equals 15 residues. The CDR3 here is CASSFISGARDTQYF. As DNA, the CDR3 is TGTGCCAGCAGTTTCATTAGCGGGGCCAGGGATACGCAGTATTTT.

This clonotype was picked up many times. This chain links TRBV7-9 with TRBJ2-7, with D perhaps matching TRBD1 or TRBD2 (6 bases each). Germline-derived CDR1 and CDR2 are SEHNR and FQNEAQ (reference sequence). This CDR3 region has 15 residues. Trimming took 1 base from V and 2 from J, leaving 12 bases between them. CDR3 region: CASSLESGATYEQYF. In DNA form, the CDR3 reads TGTGCCAGCAGCTTAGAGTCGGGGGCTACCTACGAGCAGTACTTC.

By sample share, this clonotype is medium-sized. This chain uses TRBV7-9 with TRBJ1-1; a possible D gene is TRBD1 (6 bases). There are 15 residues in the CDR3. Germline CDR1 is SEHNR and CDR2 is FQNEAQ (reference sequence). Trimming took off 5 bases at V and 2 bases at J, with 15 bases between the two ends. In DNA form, the CDR3 reads TGTGCCAGCAGCGCGACGGGGGGGGCAAACACTGAAGCTTTCTTT. This gives the protein CASSATGGANTEAFF.

This clonotype has more than one count but fewer than ten. J is TRBJ2-1 and V is TRBV5-4; the match to TRBD1 covers 11 bases. J was trimmed by 9 bases and V by 0 bases; bases with no gene match: 11. This CDR3 has 17 residues. The germline gives CDR1 SGHNT, CDR2 YYREEE (reference sequence). The CDR3 protein is CASSLDGQGAWRAEQFF. The CDR3 DNA sequence: TGTGCCAGCAGCTTGGACGGACAGGGGGCGTGGAGGGCTGAGCAGTTCTTC.

This clonotype was counted ten times or more. J is TRBJ2-1 and V is TRBV11-3; TRBD1 might be the D (6 bases). The CDR3 has 14 amino acids. Trimming took 1 base from V and 4 from J, leaving 8 bases between them. In germline, CDR1 is SGHNT, CDR2 YENEEA. CDR3 in amino acids: CASSLVGQYNEQFF. The DNA of the CDR3 is TGTGCCAGCAGCTTAGTGGGACAATACAATGAGCAGTTCTTC.

This clonotype was seen a handful of times. The J gene is TRBJ1-1, the V gene TRBV11-3; unclear D gene. V gave up 3 bases and J gave up 7 bases, with 12 bases separating them. The length of the CDR3 is 13 residues. Germline V gene data show CDR1 as SGHNT and CDR2 as YENEEA. CDR3 amino acids: CASSFRGSGEAFF. CDR3 coding DNA: TGTGCCAGCAGCTTTCGGGGAAGTGGTGAAGCTTTCTTT. The variable domain in full, with the rest retrieved from reference TRBV11-3 and TRBJ1-1, is EAGVVQSPRYKIIEKKQPVAFWCNPISGHNTLYWYLQNLGQGPELLIRYENEEAVDDSQLPKDRFSAERLKGVDSTLKIQPAELGDSAVYLCASSFRGSGEAFFGQGTRLTVV.

This clonotype was counted between two and nine times. The rearrangement uses TRBV27 and TRBJ1-1; 8 bases agree with TRBD1. The J segment lost 1 base and the V segment lost 8 bases, leaving 9 bases of the junction unmatched. CDR1 and CDR2 from the germline V gene are MNHEY and SMNVEV (reference sequence). The CDR3 sequence is 15 residues long. Here the CDR3 DNA reads TGTGCCAGCCTGCCCGACAGGGGAAGGAACACTGAAGCTTTCTTT. Translation gives CASLPDRGRNTEAFF.

J is TRBJ2-1 and V is TRBV9; no clear D gene. The germline V gene encodes CDR1 SGDLS and CDR2 YYNGEE. Trimming pared 0 bases from V and 8 bases from J, leaving 6 bases between. This CDR3 region has 12 residues. The CDR3 DNA sequence: TGTGCCAGCAGCGTAGGCGAGGATGAGCAGTTCTTC. This codes for CASSVGEDEQFF.